This is a list of T cell receptor beta chains from one sample in a study of blood T cell repertoires in COVID-19. Sequenced by immunoSEQ multiplex PCR; TCRdb stores in-frame clones only, minus some. The sample carries roughly 40,000 clones, approximately 80% recorded once. The source material was peripheral blood. The receptors originated from a man between 65 and 85 years old with active or convalescent COVID-19. The CDR3 runs from the conserved cysteine through the conserved F or W. D genes are given only for firm matches. A clone size is listed for some rows: how often the clone was seen (once, few, many), or a class if it is expanded.

d_gene	v_gene	abundance	j_gene	CDR3aa	CDR3nt
TRBD1	TRBV2	-	TRBJ2-1	CASIGQGAGDEQFF	TGTGCCAGCATTGGACAGGGGGCGGGCGATGAGCAGTTCTTC
-	TRBV9	-	TRBJ1-2	CASSVASGSRGYTF	TGTGCCAGCAGCGTAGCTAGCGGAAGTCGCGGCTACACCTTC
-	TRBV9	-	TRBJ1-4	CASSTPGLGKLFF	TGTGCCAGCAGCACCCCGGGACTTGGAAAACTGTTTTTT
-	TRBV5-6	-	TRBJ1-4	CASSFGLTATNEKLFF	TGTGCCAGCAGCTTCGGACTGACGGCAACTAATGAAAAACTGTTTTTT
-	TRBV12-2	-	TRBJ1-3	CASRVQGDPSGNTIYF	TGTGCAAGTCGCGTCCAGGGGGACCCCTCTGGAAACACCATATATTTT
-	TRBV7-9	-	TRBJ1-6	CASSYKVEALHF	TGTGCCAGCAGCTATAAGGTCGAGGCCCTCCACTTT
-	TRBV5-4	-	TRBJ2-3	CASSLAGVPDTQYF	TGTGCCAGCAGCTTGGCAGGGGTCCCGGATACGCAGTATTTT
-	TRBV27	few	TRBJ1-6	CASSFGGTNNSPLHF	TGTGCCAGCAGTTTTGGAGGGACCAATAATTCACCCCTCCACTTT
-	TRBV30	-	TRBJ1-1	CAGQMNTEAFF	TGTGCCGGACAGATGAACACTGAAGCTTTCTTT
-	TRBV7-2	few	TRBJ1-2	CASSLGRARDYGYTF	TGTGCCAGCAGCTTAGGCAGGGCTAGGGACTATGGCTACACCTTC
TRBD1	TRBV5-1	-	TRBJ1-1	CASSYSGGGTEAFF	TGCGCCAGCAGTTATTCAGGGGGCGGCACTGAAGCTTTCTTT
TRBD1	TRBV28	-	TRBJ1-5	CASTGQYSNQPQHF	TGTGCCAGCACGGGACAGTATAGCAATCAGCCCCAGCATTTT
-	TRBV7-8	-	TRBJ2-4	CASSPNTRGNIQYF	TGTGCCAGCAGCCCCAACACCCGGGGAAACATTCAGTACTTC
TRBD2	TRBV30	-	TRBJ2-3	CAWGGGTDTQYF	TGTGCCTGGGGCGGGGGGACAGATACGCAGTATTTT
-	TRBV19	once	TRBJ1-3	CASSLRMEAGNTIYF	TGTGCCAGTAGTCTACGAATGGAGGCGGGAAACACCATATATTTT
TRBD1	TRBV15	few	TRBJ2-7	CATSRTGTGIYEQYF	TGTGCCACCAGCAGGACCGGGACAGGGATTTACGAGCAGTACTTC
-	TRBV28	-	TRBJ1-2	CASVPTLNYGYTF	TGTGCCAGCGTGCCTACCTTGAACTATGGCTACACCTTC
-	TRBV10-3	-	TRBJ1-5	CAITTEESQPQHF	TGTGCCATCACTACGGAGGAGAGTCAGCCCCAGCATTTT